This T cell receptor beta chain comes out of a study of blood T cell repertoires in COVID-19. Study as a whole: Sample material is recorded as cDNA or gDNA derived from T cells, B-cell-depleted T cells, or PBMCs.

The data were produced by immunoSEQ multiplex PCR, yet TCRdb's version contains in-frame clones alone and is incomplete. This sample has more than 85,000 clones, with 88% found just once. Deletions cut 7 bases from V and 2 bases from J, with 16 bases between. The germline V gene encodes CDR1 SGHRS and CDR2 YFSETQ. CDR3 length: 16 residues. This receptor was obtained from a middle-aged man with COVID-19, enrolled during active disease. This chain uses TRBV5-1 with TRBJ2-6; TRBD1 might be the D (6 bases). Sequencing was done on a sample of peripheral blood. The CDR3 sequence: CASRRDITPGANVLTF. In DNA form, the CDR3 reads TGCGCCAGCCGCCGGGACATTACCCCTGGGGCCAACGTCCTGACTTTC.